These 14 T cell receptor beta chains came from one sample sequenced in a study of T cells in Graves' hyperthyroidism and ophthalmopathy. Researchers amplified the TCR beta CDR3 regions from RNA transcripts. During a first-round RT-PCR of the TCR CDR3, the HTBI primer set was used. MiXCR, applied by TCRdb to the multiplex PCR reads, yields one record per CDR3 protein. The table includes hundreds of thousands of distinct CDR3 sequences, approximately 14% detected once. The sequenced material came from blood. Receptor source: a woman aged 18 to 35 with Graves' hyperthyroidism.

This clonotype was observed at least ten times. The chain has TRBV2 and TRBJ2-7; 8 bases agree with TRBD2. The J segment lost 2 bases and the V segment lost 3 bases, leaving 15 bases of the junction unmatched. Germline CDR1 reads SNHLY; CDR2 reads FYNNEI. The length of the CDR3 is 18 residues. CDR3 protein: CASSDPRVPSGQTYEQYF. DNA of the CDR3: TGTGCCAGCAGTGACCCAAGGGTACCTAGCGGGCAGACCTACGAGCAGTACTTC.

This clonotype has a count of ten or more. V gene TRBV20-1 combines with J gene TRBJ1-1; D not resolved. Trimming pared 6 bases from V and 1 base from J, leaving 9 bases between. Germline V gene sequence: CDR1 DFQATT, CDR2 SNEGSKA (reference sequence). The CDR3 is 12 residues long. The CDR3 DNA reads as TGCAGTGCGAGTGACGGGAACACTGAAGCTTTCTTT. It encodes CSASDGNTEAFF.

In its sample, this clonotype was seen a few times. The rearrangement links TRBV19 to TRBJ2-6; D is tentatively TRBD1 or TRBD2 (5 bases each). Germline values: CDR1 LNHDA, CDR2 SQIVND (reference sequence). V lost 9 bases and J lost 4, with 13 bases in between. The CDR3 loop spans 14 amino acids. This CDR3 is CASLGGRGANVLTF. The DNA for the CDR3 is TGTGCCAGCCTTGGGGGAAGAGGGGCCAACGTCCTGACTTTC.

This clonotype was found many times. V is TRBV20-1 and J is TRBJ2-3; 7 nucleotides line up with TRBD2. The V gene end was trimmed by 0 bases and the J gene end by 4 bases; junction bases not matched to a gene: 4. The length of the CDR3 is 14 residues. The germline V gene has CDR1 DFQATT and CDR2 SNEGSKA (reference sequence). The CDR3 here is CSARDPGGPDTQYF. The CDR3 region has the DNA TGCAGTGCTAGAGATCCGGGAGGCCCAGATACGCAGTATTTT.

This clonotype turned up a few times. V and J are TRBV13 and TRBJ2-7; 9 bases are shared with TRBD1. The CDR3 covers 15 residues. J gave up 3 bases and V 2 bases, and 5 bases lay outside the gene matches. Germline loops: CDR1 PRHDT, CDR2 FYEKMQ (reference sequence). The CDR3 DNA is TGTGCCAGCAGCTTACGGGACAGGGAGGTCTACGAGCAGTACTTC. This encodes CASSLRDREVYEQYF.

This clonotype showed up many times. The V gene is TRBV3-1, the J gene TRBJ2-5; D tentatively fits TRBD1 or TRBD2 (5 bases each). This CDR3 spans 15 amino acids. Per germline, CDR1 LGHDT and CDR2 YNNKEL (reference sequence). V lost 0 bases and J 5 bases, leaving 13 bases between the germline ends. CDR3 region: CASSQDGTWGETQYF. CDR3 coding DNA: TGTGCCAGCAGCCAAGATGGTACTTGGGGGGAGACCCAGTACTTC.

This clonotype has ten or more counts. The V and J genes are TRBV20-1 and TRBJ1-5; D is ambiguous. The germline V gene encodes CDR1 DFQATT and CDR2 SNEGSKA (reference sequence). The CDR3 covers 16 residues. V was clipped by 0 bases and J by 3 bases, with 15 bases between them. The DNA for the CDR3 is TGCAGTGCTAGAGATCAGAAACAGATCCTCAATCAGCCCCAGCATTTT. Protein product: CSARDQKQILNQPQHF.

Only a few counts were recorded for this clonotype. The chain couples TRBV6-1 to TRBJ2-2, with D possibly TRBD2 on 5 matching bases. The CDR3 has 14 residues. CDR1 and CDR2 (germline): MNHNS, SASEGT. Trimming took 8 bases from V and 6 from J, leaving 16 bases between them. This CDR3 reads CASQDFNSPGELFF. The CDR3 DNA sequence: TGTGCCAGCCAGGACTTTAATAGTCCCGGGGAGCTGTTTTTT.

This clonotype was seen a few times. The chain links TRBV6-1 to TRBJ2-7, with a possible D match to TRBD1 (5 bases). The CDR3 consists of 14 residues. V dropped 7 bases and J dropped 1 base, with 14 bases sitting between them. Germline CDR1 and CDR2: MNHNS and SASEGT. The CDR3, as DNA: TGTGCCAGCAAACAGACAGCTACTTCCTACGAGCAGTACTTC. It translates to CASKQTATSYEQYF.

This chain joins TRBV14 and TRBJ2-1; D perhaps matches TRBD2 (5 bases). Germline assignment: CDR1 SGHDN and CDR2 FVKESK. V was pared by 0 bases and J by 6 bases, with 15 bases between. The CDR3 is 16 amino acids. The CDR3 loop is CASSQDLIRGINEQFF. The CDR3 bases are TGTGCCAGCAGCCAAGATCTGATCCGGGGAATCAATGAGCAGTTCTTC.

This clonotype was detected many times. This rearrangement joins TRBV6-5 to TRBJ2-5; D is unresolved. The CDR3 has 14 amino acids. V was clipped by 2 bases and J by 1 base, with 8 bases between them. CDR1 is MNHEY and CDR2 is SVGAGI in the germline V gene. CDR3 sequence reads: CASSYVQFQETQYF. CDR3 nucleotides: TGTGCCAGCAGTTACGTCCAGTTCCAAGAGACCCAGTACTTC.

The sample holds many counts of this clonotype. The chain employs TRBV19 and TRBJ1-5, with a tentative D call TRBD1 (5 bases). The CDR3 spans 16 residues. Trimming took 3 bases from V and 3 from J, leaving 15 bases between them. Germline V gene sequence: CDR1 LNHDA, CDR2 SQIVND (reference sequence). CDR3 protein: CASSIGRKGDNQPQHF. The DNA of the CDR3 is TGTGCCAGTAGTATTGGCCGAAAAGGGGACAATCAGCCCCAGCATTTT. Complete variable domain (other parts from reference TRBV19 and TRBJ1-5): DGGITQSPKYLFRKEGQNVTLSCEQNLNHDAMYWYRQDPGQGLRLIYYSQIVNDFQKGDIAEGYSVSREKKESFPLTVTSAQKNPTAFYLCASSIGRKGDNQPQHFGDGTRLSIL.

This clonotype was observed many times. The chain has TRBV7-9 and TRBJ2-7; 7 bases are shared with TRBD2. J was trimmed by 2 bases and V by 2 bases; bases with no gene match: 15. Per the germline V gene, CDR1 is SEHNR and CDR2 is FQNEAQ (reference sequence). The CDR3 runs 18 residues. The CDR3 reads CASSLLALEGGLPYEQYF. CDR3 DNA sequence: TGTGCCAGCAGCTTACTGGCCTTAGAGGGAGGGTTGCCCTACGAGCAGTACTTC.

This clonotype was detected many times. V gene TRBV20-1 combines with J gene TRBJ2-5; 8 positions agree with TRBD1. CDR3 length: 13 amino acids. Losses at the gene ends were 3 bases for V and 3 bases for J; bases not matched to a gene: 3. The V gene's germline CDR1 is DFQATT and CDR2 SNEGSKA (reference sequence). In DNA, the CDR3 is TGCAGTGCTAGGGCACAGGGGGAAGAGACCCAGTACTTC. Translating it yields CSARAQGEETQYF.